This T cell receptor beta chain was sequenced during a study of CD8+ T cells in alopecia areata. Findings and limits, study-wide: Affected scalp, especially in alopecia totalis/universalis, had a higher clonality than normal scalp did.

The CDR3 is made up of 14 amino acids. Per germline, CDR1 MGHRA and CDR2 YSYEKL. The V gene lost 8 bases and the J gene lost 5 bases, with 18 bases spanning the gap. As the sequencing template, cDNA was produced by extracting RNA and reverse transcribing it. Only in-frame clones appear in the TCRdb table, and some are missing; sequencing was by immunoSEQ multiplex PCR. The sample includes 150,000 to 180,000 clones, 45% to 55% of them seen just once. With regard to this clone: What it recognizes is unknown.

This chain joins TRBV4-1 and TRBJ1-1, with a possible D match to TRBD1 (5 bases). This receptor was taken from a human donor with alopecia areata. This specimen was CD8+ T cells sorted from blood, taken at week 0. CDR3 nucleotide sequence: TGCGCCAGCGTACCCCAGCCGGGGGAGACTGAAGCTTTCTTT. It codes for CASVPQPGETEAFF.